This T cell receptor beta chain was sequenced for a study of shared clonotypes between healthy human individuals. Study background: Donors had three CD4 naive, three CD4 memory, two CD8 naive and one CD8 memory plate apiece.

The CDR3 runs 14 residues. The V gene's germline CDR1 is ENHRY and CDR2 SYGVKD. V gave up 10 bases and J gave up 4 bases, with 17 bases separating them. Using immunoSEQ multiplex PCR, the repertoire was profiled, and TCRdb retains in-frame clones only, with some absent. The sample consists of about 360,000 clones, more than 60% of them appearing once. V is TRBV10-3 and J is TRBJ2-1; a possible D gene is TRBD2 (5 bases). The sequenced sample was memory CD4+ T cells sorted from blood. Subset described: CD45RA-negative fraction. The sequence was collected from a man under 40 in good health. The CDR3 reads CATTREPGYNEQFF. The CDR3, as DNA: TGTGCCACCACACGAGAGCCGGGGTACAATGAGCAGTTCTTC.